This record covers a single T cell receptor beta chain. The V gene lost 1 base and the J gene lost 7 bases, with 12 bases spanning the gap. Germline loops: CDR1 LGHDT, CDR2 YNNKEL (reference sequence). CDR3 length equals 14 residues. Authors' methods: Reference gene primer amplification gave estimated nucleated cell counts. Sequencing used immunoSEQ multiplex PCR; TCRdb keeps in-frame clones, though not all of them. That table is the source of V, J and clone size, and D and trimming were worked out from the DNA. This table has more than 85,000 clones, over 60% appearing once. The sample belongs to a study of blood T cell repertoires in COVID-19. Across the study: Sources were T cells, B-cell-depleted T cells, or PBMCs; the material itself was cDNA or gDNA.

The sample taken for sequencing was peripheral blood. V is TRBV3-1 (or the pseudogene TRBV3-2) and J is TRBJ2-3; D might be TRBD2 (5 bases). This receptor was identified in a woman older than 75 with active or convalescent COVID-19. CDR3 protein: CASSQAGRGNTQYF. DNA for the CDR3: TGTGCCAGCAGCCAAGCAGGTAGAGGGAATACGCAGTATTTT.